This TCR beta chain stems from a study of CD8 T cells in ankylosing spondylitis. Study outcomes and limitations: Ankylosing spondylitis blood appeared to carry a characteristic TCR beta motif of seven to nine highly homologous variants. Reports say disease-linked clones showed up significantly more in matched ankylosing spondylitis synovial fluid. Both synovial fluid and blood in reactive arthritis had previously been reported to carry some motif variants.

Quantitative barcoded 5'-RACE was used to prepare TCR beta libraries. MiXCR was run by TCRdb on the 5' RACE reads, yielding one entry per CDR3 protein. Of 300,000 to 350,000 distinct CDR3 sequences in the sample, roughly 14% were seen once. This clonotype was seen at least ten times. Its specificity is not known. The CDR3 covers 17 residues. Deletions cut 0 bases from V and 2 bases from J, with 18 bases between. Germline CDR1 DFQATT, CDR2 SNEGSKA (reference sequence). Sequencing used blood, either unsorted or a sorted T cell fraction (not recorded which). The source of this sequence is a male donor with ankylosing spondylitis or in good health (not recorded which). The chain carries TRBV20-1 and TRBJ2-3; the D gene is possibly TRBD1 (6 bases). The CDR3 DNA sequence: TGCAGTGCTAGAGATTTGAGCCAGGGGCCGAACACAGATACGCAGTATTTT. The encoded protein is CSARDLSQGPNTDTQYF.